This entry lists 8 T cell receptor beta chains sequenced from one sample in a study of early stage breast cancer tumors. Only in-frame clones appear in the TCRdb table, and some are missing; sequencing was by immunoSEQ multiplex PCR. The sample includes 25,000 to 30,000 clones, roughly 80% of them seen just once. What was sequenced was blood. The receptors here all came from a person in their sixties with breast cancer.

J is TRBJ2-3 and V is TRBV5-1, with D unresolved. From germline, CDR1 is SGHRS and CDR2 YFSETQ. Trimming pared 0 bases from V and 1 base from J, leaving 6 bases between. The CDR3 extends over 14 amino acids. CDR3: CASSLDSGTDTQYF. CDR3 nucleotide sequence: TGCGCCAGCAGCTTGGACTCGGGCACAGATACGCAGTATTTT. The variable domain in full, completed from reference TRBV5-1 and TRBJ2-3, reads KAGVTQTPRYLIKTRGQQVTLSCSPISGHRSVSWYQQTPGQGLQFLFEYFSETQRNKGNFPGRFSGRQFSNSRSEMNVSTLELGDSALYLCASSLDSGTDTQYFGPGTRLTVL.

The CDR3 sequence: CASTLQGEVTDTQYF. The CDR3 DNA follows: TGTGCCAGCACACTCCAGGGTGAGGTAACAGATACGCAGTATTTT. This chain joins TRBV6-1 and TRBJ2-3, with D maybe TRBD1 (5 bases). CDR1 is MNHNS and CDR2 is SASEGT in the germline V gene. The V and J ends lost 7 bases and 3 bases respectively, with 17 bases between them. CDR3 length: 15 residues.

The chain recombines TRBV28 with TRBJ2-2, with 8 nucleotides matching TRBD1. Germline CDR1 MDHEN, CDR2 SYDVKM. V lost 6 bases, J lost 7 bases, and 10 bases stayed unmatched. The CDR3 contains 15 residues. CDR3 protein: CASRVPQGARGELFF. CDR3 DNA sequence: TGTGCCAGCAGGGTACCTCAGGGGGCGCGCGGGGAGCTGTTTTTT.

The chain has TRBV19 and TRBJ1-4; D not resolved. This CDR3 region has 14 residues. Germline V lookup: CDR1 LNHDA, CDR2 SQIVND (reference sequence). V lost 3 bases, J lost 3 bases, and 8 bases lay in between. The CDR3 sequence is CASSIQVSNEKLFF. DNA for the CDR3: TGTGCCAGTAGTATCCAGGTTTCTAATGAAAAACTGTTTTTT.

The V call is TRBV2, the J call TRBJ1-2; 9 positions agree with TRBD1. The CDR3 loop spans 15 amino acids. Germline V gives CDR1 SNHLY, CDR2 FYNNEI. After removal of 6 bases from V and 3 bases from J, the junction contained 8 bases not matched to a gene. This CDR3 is CASSPPDRGHYGYTF. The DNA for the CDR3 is TGTGCCAGCAGCCCCCCGGACAGGGGACACTATGGCTACACCTTC.

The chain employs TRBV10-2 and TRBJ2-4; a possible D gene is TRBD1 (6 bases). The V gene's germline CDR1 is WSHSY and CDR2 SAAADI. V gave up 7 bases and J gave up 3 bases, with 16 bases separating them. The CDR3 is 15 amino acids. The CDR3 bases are TGCGCCAGCACAGCCCTTGGGGGCAGCAAAAACATTCAGTACTTC. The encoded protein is CASTALGGSKNIQYF.

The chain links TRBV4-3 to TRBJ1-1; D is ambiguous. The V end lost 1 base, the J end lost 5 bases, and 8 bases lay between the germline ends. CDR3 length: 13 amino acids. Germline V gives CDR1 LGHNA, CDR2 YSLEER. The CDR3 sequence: CASSQAEGTEAFF. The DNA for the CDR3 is TGCGCCAGCAGCCAAGCCGAGGGAACTGAAGCTTTCTTT.

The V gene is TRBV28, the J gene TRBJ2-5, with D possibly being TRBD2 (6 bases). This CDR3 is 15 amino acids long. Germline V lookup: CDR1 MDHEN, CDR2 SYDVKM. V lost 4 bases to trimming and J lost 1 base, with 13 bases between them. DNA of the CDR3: TGTGCCAGCAGTTCCGCGGGGACGGTCCAAGAGACCCAGTACTTC. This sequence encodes CASSSAGTVQETQYF.